This record covers a single T cell receptor (beta chain). This record belongs to a study of Ad26.COV2.S vaccination and SARS-CoV-2 variants. The overall study: Once, or twice with 56 days between doses, Ad26.COV2.S was given intramuscularly.

The assay was immunoSEQ multiplex PCR, and TCRdb's table has in-frame clones only and misses some. The sample holds about 220,000 clones, around 89% seen once. Treatment specified: roughly 19 received Ad26.COV2.S at low or high dose, single or two shots; 5 received placebo; per-sample allocation not given. All samples were drawn on day 63, counting from the first vaccine or placebo injection. Spike of the Wuhan-strain SARS-CoV-2 was expressed by an Ad26 vector, which formed the vaccine. The source of this sequence is a person aged 18-60 years who received the Ad26.COV2.S COVID-19 vaccine or a placebo. The sequencing used peripheral blood, collected in a trial of Ad26.COV2.S vaccine versus placebo.

This chain's CDR3 is CASRGTSGSLTDTQYF. Written as DNA, the CDR3 is TGTGCCAGTAGGGGGACTAGCGGGAGCTTAACAGATACGCAGTATTTT. This chain connects TRBV19 to TRBJ2-3; 14 bases match TRBD2. The trim removed 6 bases at V and 3 bases at J, leaving 5 bases unmatched. Germline V gives CDR1 LNHDA, CDR2 SQIVND (reference sequence). CDR3 length equals 16 residues.